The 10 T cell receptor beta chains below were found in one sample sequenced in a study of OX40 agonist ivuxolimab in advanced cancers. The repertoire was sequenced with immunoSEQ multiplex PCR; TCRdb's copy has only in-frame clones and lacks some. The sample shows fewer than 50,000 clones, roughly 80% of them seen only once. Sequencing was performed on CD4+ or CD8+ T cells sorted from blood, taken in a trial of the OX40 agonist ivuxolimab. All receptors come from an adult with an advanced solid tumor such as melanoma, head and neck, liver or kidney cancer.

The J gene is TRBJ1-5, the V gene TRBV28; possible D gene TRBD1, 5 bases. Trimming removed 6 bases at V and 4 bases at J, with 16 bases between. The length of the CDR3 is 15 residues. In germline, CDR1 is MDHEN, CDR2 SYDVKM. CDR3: CASSRRRGSNQPQHF. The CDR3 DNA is TGTGCCAGCAGCCGCAGAAGGGGTTCAAATCAGCCCCAGCATTTT. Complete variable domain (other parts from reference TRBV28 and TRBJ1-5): DVKVTQSSRYLVKRTGEKVFLECVQDMDHENMFWYRQDPGLGLRLIYFSYDVKMKEKGDIPEGYSVSREKKERFSLILESASTNQTSMYLCASSRRRGSNQPQHFGDGTRLSIL.

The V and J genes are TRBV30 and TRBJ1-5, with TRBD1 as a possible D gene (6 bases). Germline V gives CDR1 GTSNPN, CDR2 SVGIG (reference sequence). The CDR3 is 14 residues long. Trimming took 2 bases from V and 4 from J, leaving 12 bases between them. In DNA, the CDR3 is TGTGCCTGGAGTACGGGGGGGCTGAATCAGCCCCAGCATTTT. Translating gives CAWSTGGLNQPQHF.

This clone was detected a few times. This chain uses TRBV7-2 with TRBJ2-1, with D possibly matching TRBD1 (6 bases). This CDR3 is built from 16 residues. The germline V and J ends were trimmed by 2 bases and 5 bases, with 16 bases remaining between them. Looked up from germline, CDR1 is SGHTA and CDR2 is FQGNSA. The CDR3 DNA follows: TGTGCCAGCAGCTTATATTCGACAGGCACCCACAATGAGCAGTTCTTC. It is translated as CASSLYSTGTHNEQFF.

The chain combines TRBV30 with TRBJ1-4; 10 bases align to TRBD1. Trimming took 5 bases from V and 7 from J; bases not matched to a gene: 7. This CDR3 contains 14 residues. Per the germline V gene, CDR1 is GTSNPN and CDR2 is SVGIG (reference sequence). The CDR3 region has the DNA TGTGCCTGGTCCGACAGGGGGCGGACTGAAAAACTGTTTTTT. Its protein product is CAWSDRGRTEKLFF.

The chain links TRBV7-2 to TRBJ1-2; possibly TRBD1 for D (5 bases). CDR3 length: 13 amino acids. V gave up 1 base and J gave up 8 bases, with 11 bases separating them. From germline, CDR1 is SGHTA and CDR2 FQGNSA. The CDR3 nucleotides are TGTGCCAGCAGCTTAGAGAGATGGGGCGGCTACACCTTC. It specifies CASSLERWGGYTF.

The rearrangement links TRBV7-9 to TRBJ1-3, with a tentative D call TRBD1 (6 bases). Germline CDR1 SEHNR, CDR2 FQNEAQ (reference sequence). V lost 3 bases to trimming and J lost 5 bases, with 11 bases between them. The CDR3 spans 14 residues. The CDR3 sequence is CASSFSGGRNTIYF. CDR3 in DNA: TGTGCCAGCAGCTTCAGCGGGGGCAGAAACACCATATATTTT. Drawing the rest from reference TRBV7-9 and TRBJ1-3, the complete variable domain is DTGVSQNPRHKITKRGQNVTFRCDPISEHNRLYWYRQTLGQGPEFLTYFQNEAQLEKSRLLSDRFSAERPKGSFSTLEIQRTEQGDSAMYLCASSFSGGRNTIYFGEGSWLTVV.

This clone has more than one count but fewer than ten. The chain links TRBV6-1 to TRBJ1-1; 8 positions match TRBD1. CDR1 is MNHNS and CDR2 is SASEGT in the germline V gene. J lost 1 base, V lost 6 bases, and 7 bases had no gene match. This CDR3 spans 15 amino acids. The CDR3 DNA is TGTGCCAGCAGCCCGACAGGGGCCCCGAACACTGAAGCTTTCTTT. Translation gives CASSPTGAPNTEAFF.

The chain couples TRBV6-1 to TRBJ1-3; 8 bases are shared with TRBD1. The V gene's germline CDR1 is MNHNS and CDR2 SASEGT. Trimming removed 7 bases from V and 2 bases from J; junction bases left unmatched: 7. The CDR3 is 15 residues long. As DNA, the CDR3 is TGTGCCAGCACTCTCACAGGGGGAGCTGGAAACACCATATATTTT. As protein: CASTLTGGAGNTIYF.

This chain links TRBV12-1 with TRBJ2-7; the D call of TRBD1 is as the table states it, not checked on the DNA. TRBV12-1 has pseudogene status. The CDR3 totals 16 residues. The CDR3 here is CASSSRTGVSSYEQYF. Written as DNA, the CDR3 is TGTGCCAGCAGCTCACGGACAGGGGTAAGCTCCTACGAGCAGTACTTC.

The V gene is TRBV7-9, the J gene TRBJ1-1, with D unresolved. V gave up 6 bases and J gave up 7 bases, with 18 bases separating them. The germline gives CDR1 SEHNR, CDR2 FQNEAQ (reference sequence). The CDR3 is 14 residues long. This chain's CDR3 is CASSKRAGLLEAFF. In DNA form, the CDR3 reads TGTGCCAGCAGTAAACGGGCAGGCCTTCTTGAAGCTTTCTTT.